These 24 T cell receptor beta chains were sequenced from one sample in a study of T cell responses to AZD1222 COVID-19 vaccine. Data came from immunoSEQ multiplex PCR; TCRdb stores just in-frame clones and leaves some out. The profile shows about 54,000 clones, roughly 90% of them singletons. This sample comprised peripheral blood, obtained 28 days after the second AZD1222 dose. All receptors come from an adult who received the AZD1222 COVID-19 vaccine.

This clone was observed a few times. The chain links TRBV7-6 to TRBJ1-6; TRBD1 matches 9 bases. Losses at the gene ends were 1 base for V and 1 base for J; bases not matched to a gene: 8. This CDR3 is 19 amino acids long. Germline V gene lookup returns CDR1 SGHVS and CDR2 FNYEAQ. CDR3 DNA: TGTGCCAGCAGCTTAGACGTGACAGGGGGTTCATCCTATAATTCACCCCTCCACTTT. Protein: CASSLDVTGGSSYNSPLHF.

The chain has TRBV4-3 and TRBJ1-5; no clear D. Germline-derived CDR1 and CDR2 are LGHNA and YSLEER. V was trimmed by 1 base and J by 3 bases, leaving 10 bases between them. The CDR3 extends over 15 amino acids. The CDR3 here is CASSQGQGSNQPQHF. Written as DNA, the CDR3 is TGCGCCAGCAGCCAAGGACAAGGATCCAATCAGCCCCAGCATTTT.

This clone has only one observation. The chain's CDR3 is CASSHNSGSAGELFF. DNA for the CDR3: TGTGCCAGCAGCCATAATAGCGGGAGCGCCGGGGAGCTGTTTTTT. This rearrangement joins TRBV3-1 (or the pseudogene TRBV3-2) to TRBJ2-2, with 9 bases that match TRBD2. After removal of 3 bases from V and 6 bases from J, the junction contained 5 bases not matched to a gene. Germline CDR1 LGHDT, CDR2 YNNKEL (reference sequence). The CDR3 is 15 amino acids.

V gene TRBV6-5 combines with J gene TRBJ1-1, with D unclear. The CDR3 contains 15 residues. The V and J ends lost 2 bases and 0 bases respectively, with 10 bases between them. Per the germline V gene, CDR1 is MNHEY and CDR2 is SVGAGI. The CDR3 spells CASSYRDGLNTEAFF. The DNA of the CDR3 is TGTGCCAGCAGTTACCGTGACGGGTTGAACACTGAAGCTTTCTTT.

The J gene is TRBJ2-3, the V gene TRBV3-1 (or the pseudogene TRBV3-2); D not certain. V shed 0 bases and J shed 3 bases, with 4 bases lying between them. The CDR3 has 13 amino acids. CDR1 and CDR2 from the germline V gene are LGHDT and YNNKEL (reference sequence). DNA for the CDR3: TGTGCCAGCAGCCAAGATACTACAGATACGCAGTATTTT. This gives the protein CASSQDTTDTQYF.

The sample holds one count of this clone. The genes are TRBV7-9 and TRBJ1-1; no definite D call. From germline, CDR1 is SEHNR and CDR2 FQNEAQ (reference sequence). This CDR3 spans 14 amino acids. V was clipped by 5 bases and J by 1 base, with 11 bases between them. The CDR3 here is CASSPLSQNTEAFF. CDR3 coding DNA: TGTGCCAGCAGCCCGTTGTCCCAGAACACTGAAGCTTTCTTT.

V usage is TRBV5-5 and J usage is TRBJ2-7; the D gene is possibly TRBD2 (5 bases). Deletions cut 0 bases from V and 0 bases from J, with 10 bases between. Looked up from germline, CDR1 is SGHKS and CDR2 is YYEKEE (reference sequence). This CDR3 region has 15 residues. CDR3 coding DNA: TGTGCCAGCAGCTTGGGGCCCGGGATCTCCTACGAGCAGTACTTC. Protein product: CASSLGPGISYEQYF.

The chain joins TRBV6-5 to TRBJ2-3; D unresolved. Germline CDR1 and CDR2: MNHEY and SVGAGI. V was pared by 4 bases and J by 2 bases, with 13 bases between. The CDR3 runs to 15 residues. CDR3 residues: CASSSWEGITDTQYF. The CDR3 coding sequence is TGTGCCAGCAGTTCCTGGGAAGGGATCACAGATACGCAGTATTTT.

In DNA form, the CDR3 reads TGTGCCAGCTCATCGACGGGACAGGGGTCTGGCTACACCTTC. It codes for CASSSTGQGSGYTF. The rearrangement links TRBV18 to TRBJ1-2, with 10 bases fitting TRBD1. CDR1 is KGHSH, CDR2 LQKENI, per germline. The V gene end was trimmed by 5 bases and the J gene end by 7 bases; junction bases not matched to a gene: 7. This CDR3 is built from 14 residues.

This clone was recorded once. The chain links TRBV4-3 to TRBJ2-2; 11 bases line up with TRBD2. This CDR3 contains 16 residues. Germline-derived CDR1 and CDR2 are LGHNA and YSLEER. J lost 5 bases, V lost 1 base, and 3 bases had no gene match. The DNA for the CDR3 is TGCGCCAGCAGCCAAGGGGGGACTAGCGGTACCGGGGAGCTGTTTTTT. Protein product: CASSQGGTSGTGELFF.

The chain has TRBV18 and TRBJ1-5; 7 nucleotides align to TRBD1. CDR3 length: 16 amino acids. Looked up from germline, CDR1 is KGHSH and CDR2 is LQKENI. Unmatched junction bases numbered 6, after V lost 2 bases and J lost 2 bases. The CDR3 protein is CASSPTQGMGNQPQHF. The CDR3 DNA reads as TGTGCCAGCTCACCAACACAGGGGATGGGCAATCAGCCCCAGCATTTT. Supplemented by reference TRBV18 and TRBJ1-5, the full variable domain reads NAGVMQNPRHLVRRRGQEARLRCSPMKGHSHVYWYRQLPEEGLKFMVYLQKENIIDESGMPKERFSAEFPKEGPSILRIQQVVRGDSAAYFCASSPTQGMGNQPQHFGDGTRLSIL.

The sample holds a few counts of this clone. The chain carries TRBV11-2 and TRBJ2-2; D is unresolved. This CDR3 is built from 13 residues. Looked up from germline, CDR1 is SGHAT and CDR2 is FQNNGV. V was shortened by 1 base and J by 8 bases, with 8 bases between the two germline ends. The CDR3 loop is CASSLGRSGELFF. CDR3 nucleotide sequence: TGTGCCAGCAGCTTAGGTAGAAGTGGGGAGCTGTTTTTT.

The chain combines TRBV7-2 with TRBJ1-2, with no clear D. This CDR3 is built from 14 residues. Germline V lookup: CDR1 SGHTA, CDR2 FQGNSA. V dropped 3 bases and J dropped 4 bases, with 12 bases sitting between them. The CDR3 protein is CASSFRVEPYGYTF. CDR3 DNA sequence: TGTGCCAGCAGCTTCCGCGTGGAGCCCTATGGCTACACCTTC.

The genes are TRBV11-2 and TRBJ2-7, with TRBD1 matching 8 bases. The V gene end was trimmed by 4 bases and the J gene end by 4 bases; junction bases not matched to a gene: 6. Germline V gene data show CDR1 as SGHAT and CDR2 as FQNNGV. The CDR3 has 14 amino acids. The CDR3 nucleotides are TGTGCCAGCAGCTCGACAGGGGTGTTGTACGAGCAGTACTTC. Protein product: CASSSTGVLYEQYF.

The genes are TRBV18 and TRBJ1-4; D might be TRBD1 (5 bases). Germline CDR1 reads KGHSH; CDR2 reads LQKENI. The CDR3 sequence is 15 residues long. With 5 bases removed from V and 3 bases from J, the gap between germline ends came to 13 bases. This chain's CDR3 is CASSTLGEANEKLFF. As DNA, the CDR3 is TGTGCCAGCTCAACGTTGGGGGAAGCTAATGAAAAACTGTTTTTT.

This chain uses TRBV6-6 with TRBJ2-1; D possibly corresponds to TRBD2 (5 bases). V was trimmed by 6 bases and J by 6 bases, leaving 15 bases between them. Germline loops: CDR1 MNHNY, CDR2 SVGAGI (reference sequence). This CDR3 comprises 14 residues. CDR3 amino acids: CASSPREGPNEQFF. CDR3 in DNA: TGTGCCAGCAGCCCCCGAGAGGGCCCCAATGAGCAGTTCTTC.

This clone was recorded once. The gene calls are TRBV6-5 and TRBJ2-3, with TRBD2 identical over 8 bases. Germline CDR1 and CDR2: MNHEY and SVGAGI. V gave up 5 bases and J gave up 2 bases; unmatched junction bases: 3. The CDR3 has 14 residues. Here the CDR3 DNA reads TGTGCCAGCAGTACTAGCGGTTCCACAGATACGCAGTATTTT. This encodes CASSTSGSTDTQYF.

In DNA form, the CDR3 reads TGCGCCAGCAGCTTGGGCGACAGGGGGCAGAACACTGAAGCTTTCTTT. It codes for CASSLGDRGQNTEAFF. The chain employs TRBV5-1 and TRBJ1-1; TRBD1 matches at 10 bases. In germline, CDR1 is SGHRS, CDR2 YFSETQ. This CDR3 contains 16 residues. V was clipped by 0 bases and J by 1 base; unmatched bases: 3.

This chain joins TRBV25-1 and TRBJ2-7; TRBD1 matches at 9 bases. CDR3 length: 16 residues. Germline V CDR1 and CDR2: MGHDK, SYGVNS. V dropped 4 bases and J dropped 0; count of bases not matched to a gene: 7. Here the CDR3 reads CASSVQGDRDSYEQYF. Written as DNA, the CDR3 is TGTGCCAGCAGTGTGCAAGGGGACAGGGACTCCTACGAGCAGTACTTC.

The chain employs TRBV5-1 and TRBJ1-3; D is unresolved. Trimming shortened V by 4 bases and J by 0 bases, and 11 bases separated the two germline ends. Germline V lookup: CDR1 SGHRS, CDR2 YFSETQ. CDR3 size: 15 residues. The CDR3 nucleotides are TGCGCCAGCAGCCTAGACGGAAGCTCTGGAAACACCATATATTTT. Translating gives CASSLDGSSGNTIYF.

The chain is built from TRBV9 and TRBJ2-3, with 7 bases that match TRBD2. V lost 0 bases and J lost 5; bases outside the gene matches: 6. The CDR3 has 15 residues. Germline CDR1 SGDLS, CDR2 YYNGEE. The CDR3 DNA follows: TGTGCCAGCAGCGTAGGGGCGGGGGTAGGAGATACGCAGTATTTT. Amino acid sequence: CASSVGAGVGDTQYF.

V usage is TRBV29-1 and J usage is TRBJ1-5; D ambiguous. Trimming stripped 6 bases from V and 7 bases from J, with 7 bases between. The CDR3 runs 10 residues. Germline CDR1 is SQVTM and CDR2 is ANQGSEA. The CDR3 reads CSVDFQPQHF. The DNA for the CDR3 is TGCAGCGTCGACTTCCAGCCCCAGCATTTT.

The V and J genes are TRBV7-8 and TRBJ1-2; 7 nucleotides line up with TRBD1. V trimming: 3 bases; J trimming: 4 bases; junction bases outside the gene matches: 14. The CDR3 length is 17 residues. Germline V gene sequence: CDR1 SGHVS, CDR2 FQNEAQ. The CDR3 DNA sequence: TGTGCCAGCAGCTTGCGGGGACAGAAACCCCAAAGCTATGGCTACACCTTC. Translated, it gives CASSLRGQKPQSYGYTF.

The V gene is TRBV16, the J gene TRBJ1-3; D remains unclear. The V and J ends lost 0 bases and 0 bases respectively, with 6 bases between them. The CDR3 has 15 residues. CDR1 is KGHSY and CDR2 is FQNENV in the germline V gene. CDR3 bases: TGTGCCAGCAGCCAATCTTCGGTCTCTGGAAACACCATATATTTT. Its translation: CASSQSSVSGNTIYF.